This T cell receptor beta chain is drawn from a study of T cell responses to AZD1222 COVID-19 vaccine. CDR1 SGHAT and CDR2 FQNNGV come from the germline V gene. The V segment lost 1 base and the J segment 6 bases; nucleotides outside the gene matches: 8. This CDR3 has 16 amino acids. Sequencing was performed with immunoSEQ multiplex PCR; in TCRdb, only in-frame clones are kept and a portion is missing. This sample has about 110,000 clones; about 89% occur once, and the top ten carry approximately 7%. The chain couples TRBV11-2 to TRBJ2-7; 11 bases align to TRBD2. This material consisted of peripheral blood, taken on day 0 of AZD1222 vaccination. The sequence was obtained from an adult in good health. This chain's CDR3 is CASSLALTSGSTEQYF. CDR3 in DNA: TGTGCCAGCAGCTTAGCCTTAACTAGCGGGAGCACCGAGCAGTACTTC.